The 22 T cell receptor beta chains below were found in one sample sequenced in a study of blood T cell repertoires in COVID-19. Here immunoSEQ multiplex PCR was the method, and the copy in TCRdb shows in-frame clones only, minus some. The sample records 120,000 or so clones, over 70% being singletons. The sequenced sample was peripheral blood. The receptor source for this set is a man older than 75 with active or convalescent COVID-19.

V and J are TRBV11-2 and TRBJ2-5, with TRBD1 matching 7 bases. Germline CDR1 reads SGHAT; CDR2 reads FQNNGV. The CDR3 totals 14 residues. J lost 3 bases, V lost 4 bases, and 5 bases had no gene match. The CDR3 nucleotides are TGTGCCAGCAGCTGGGGGACAGCGGAAGAGACCCAGTACTTC. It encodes CASSWGTAEETQYF.

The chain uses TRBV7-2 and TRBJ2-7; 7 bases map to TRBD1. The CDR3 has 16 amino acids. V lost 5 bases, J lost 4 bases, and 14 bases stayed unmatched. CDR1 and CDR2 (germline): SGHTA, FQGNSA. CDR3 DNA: TGTGCCAGCAGCCGCCGGACAGGAACCACCCGATACGAGCAGTACTTC. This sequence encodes CASSRRTGTTRYEQYF.

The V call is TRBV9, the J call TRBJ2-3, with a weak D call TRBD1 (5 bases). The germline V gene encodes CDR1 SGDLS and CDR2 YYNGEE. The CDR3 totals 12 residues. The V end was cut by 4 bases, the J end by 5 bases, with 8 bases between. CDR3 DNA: TGTGCCAGCAGCAAAGGGGTAGATACGCAGTATTTT. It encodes CASSKGVDTQYF.

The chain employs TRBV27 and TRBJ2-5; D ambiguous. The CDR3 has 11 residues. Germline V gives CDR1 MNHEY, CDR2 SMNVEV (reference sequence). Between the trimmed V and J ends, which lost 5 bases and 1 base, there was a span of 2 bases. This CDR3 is CASSLQETQYF. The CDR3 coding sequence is TGTGCCAGCAGTCTCCAAGAGACCCAGTACTTC.

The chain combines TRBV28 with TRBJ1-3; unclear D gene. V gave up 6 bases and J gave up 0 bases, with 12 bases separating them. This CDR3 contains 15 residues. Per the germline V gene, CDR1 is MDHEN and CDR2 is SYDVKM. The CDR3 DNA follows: TGTGCCAGCAGACCCCCTGAGATCTCTGGAAACACCATATATTTT. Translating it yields CASRPPEISGNTIYF.

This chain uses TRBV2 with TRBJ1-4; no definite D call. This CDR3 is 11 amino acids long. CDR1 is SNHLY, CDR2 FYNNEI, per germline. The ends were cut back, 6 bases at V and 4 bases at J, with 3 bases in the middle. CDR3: CASSLNEKLFF. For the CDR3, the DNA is TGTGCCAGCAGCCTTAATGAAAAACTGTTTTTT. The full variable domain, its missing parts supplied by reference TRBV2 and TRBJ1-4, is EPEVTQTPSHQVTQMGQEVILRCVPISNHLYFYWYRQILGQKVEFLVSFYNNEISEKSEIFDDQFSVERPDGSNFTLKIRSTKLEDSAMYFCASSLNEKLFFGSGTQLSVL.

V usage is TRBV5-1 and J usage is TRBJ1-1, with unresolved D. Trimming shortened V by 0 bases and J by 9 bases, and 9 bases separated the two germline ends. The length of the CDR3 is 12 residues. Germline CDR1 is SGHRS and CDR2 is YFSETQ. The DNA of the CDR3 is TGCGCCAGCAGCTTGGAAGCCGCCCAAGCTTTCTTT. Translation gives CASSLEAAQAFF.

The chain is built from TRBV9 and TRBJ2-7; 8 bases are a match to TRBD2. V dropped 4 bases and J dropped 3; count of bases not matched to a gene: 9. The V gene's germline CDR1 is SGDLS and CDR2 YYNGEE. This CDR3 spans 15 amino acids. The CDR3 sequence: CASSLTDGTSYEQYF. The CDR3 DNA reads TGTGCCAGCAGCCTGACCGATGGGACTAGCTACGAGCAGTACTTC. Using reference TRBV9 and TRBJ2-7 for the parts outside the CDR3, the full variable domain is DSGVTQTPKHLITATGQRVTLRCSPRSGDLSVYWYQQSLDQGLQFLIQYYNGEERAKGNILERFSAQQFPDLHSELNLSSLELGDSALYFCASSLTDGTSYEQYFGPGTRLTVT.

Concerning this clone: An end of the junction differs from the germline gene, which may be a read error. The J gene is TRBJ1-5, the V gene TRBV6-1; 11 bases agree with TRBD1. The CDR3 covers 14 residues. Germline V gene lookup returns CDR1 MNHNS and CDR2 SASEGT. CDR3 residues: CASSEDRGLQPRHF. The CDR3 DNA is TGTGCCAGCAGTGAGGACAGGGGGCTTCAGCCCCGGCATTTT.

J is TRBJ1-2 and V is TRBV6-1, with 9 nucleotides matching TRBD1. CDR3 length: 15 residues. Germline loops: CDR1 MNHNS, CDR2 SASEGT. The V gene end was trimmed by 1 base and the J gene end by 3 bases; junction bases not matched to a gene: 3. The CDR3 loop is CASSEGTGVDYGYTF. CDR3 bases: TGTGCCAGCAGTGAAGGGACAGGGGTTGACTATGGCTACACCTTC.

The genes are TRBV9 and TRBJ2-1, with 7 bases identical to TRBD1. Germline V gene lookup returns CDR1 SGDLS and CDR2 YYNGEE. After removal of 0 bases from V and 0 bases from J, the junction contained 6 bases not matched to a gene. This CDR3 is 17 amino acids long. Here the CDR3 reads CASSVGGGGSSYNEQFF. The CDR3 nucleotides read TGTGCCAGCAGCGTAGGAGGGGGCGGAAGCTCCTACAATGAGCAGTTCTTC.

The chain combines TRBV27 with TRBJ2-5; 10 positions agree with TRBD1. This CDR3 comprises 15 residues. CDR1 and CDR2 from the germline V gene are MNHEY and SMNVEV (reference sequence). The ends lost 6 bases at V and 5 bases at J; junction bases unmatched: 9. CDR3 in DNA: TGTGCCAGCAGGCCCGGGACAGGGGCGACGGAGACCCAGTACTTC. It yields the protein CASRPGTGATETQYF.

This CDR3 reads CASSFTRNTEAFF. Here the CDR3 DNA reads TGTGCCAGCAGCTTTACACGGAACACTGAAGCTTTCTTT. The chain employs TRBV7-3 and TRBJ1-1; D ambiguous. This CDR3 is 13 amino acids long. CDR1 and CDR2 from the germline V gene are SGHTA and FQGTGA. Between the trimmed V and J ends, which lost 3 bases and 1 base, there was a span of 6 bases. The complete variable domain, with remaining parts taken from reference TRBV7-3 and TRBJ1-1, reads GAGVSQTPSNKVTEKGKYVELRCDPISGHTALYWYRQSLGQGPEFLIYFQGTGAADDSGLPNDRFFAVRPEGSVSTLKIQRTERGDSAVYLCASSFTRNTEAFFGQGTRLTVV.

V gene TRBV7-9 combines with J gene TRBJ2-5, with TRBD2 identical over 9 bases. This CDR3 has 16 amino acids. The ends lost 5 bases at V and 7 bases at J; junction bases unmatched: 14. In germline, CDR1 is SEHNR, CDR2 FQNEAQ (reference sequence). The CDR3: CASSPPSGGISGTQYF. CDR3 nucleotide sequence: TGTGCCAGCAGCCCACCGAGCGGGGGGATCTCAGGGACCCAGTACTTC.

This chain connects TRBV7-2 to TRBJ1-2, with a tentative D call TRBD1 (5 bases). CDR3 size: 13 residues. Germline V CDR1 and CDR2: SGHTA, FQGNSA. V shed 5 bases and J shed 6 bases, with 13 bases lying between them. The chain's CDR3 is CASSPGRGDGYTF. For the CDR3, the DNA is TGTGCCAGCAGCCCAGGGAGGGGCGATGGCTACACCTTC.

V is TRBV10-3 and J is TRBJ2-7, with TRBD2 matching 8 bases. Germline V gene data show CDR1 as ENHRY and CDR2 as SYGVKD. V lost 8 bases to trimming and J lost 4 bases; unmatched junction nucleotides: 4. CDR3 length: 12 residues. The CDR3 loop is CAILSGGYEQYF. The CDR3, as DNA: TGTGCCATCTTAAGCGGGGGATACGAGCAGTACTTC.

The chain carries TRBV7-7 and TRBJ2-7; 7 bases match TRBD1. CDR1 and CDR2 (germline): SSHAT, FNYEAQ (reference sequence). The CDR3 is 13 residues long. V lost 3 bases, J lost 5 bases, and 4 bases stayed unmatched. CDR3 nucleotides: TGTGCCAGCAGCTTTAACAGGGGAGACGAGCAGTACTTC. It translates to CASSFNRGDEQYF.

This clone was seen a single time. The CDR3 sequence is CASSPRPGTPTPNEQFF. CDR3 sequence (DNA): TGTGCCAGCAGCCCGAGACCCGGGACACCTACCCCAAATGAGCAGTTCTTC. This chain connects TRBV7-2 to TRBJ2-1; possibly TRBD1 for D (6 bases). This CDR3 comprises 17 residues. Trimming cost V 5 bases and J 7 bases, with 24 bases left between them. Germline assignment: CDR1 SGHTA and CDR2 FQGNSA. Full variable domain (rest looked up from reference TRBV7-2 and TRBJ2-1): GAGVSQSPSNKVTEKGKDVELRCDPISGHTALYWYRQSLGQGLEFLIYFQGNSAPDKSGLPSDRFSAERTGGSVSTLTIQRTQQEDSAVYLCASSPRPGTPTPNEQFFGPGTRLTVL.

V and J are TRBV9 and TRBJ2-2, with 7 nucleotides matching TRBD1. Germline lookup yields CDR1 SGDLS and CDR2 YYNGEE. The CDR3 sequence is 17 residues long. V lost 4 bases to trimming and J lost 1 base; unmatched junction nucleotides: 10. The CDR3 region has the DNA TGTGCCAGCAGCTACTCAGGGGGAACAATGAACACCGGGGAGCTGTTTTTT. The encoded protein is CASSYSGGTMNTGELFF.

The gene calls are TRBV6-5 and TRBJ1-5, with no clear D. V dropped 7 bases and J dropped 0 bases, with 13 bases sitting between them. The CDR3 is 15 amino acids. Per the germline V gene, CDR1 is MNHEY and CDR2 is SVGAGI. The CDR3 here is CASKSVIFSNQPQHF. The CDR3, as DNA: TGTGCCAGCAAATCAGTGATCTTTAGCAATCAGCCCCAGCATTTT.

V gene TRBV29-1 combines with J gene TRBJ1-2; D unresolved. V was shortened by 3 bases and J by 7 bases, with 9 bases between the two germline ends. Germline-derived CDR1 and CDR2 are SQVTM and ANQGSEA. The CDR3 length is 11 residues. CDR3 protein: CSVDRLGGYTF. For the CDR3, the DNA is TGCAGCGTTGACAGACTTGGTGGCTACACCTTC. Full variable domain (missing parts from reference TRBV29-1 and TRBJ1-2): SAVISQKPSRDICQRGTSLTIQCQVDSQVTMMFWYRQQPGQSLTLIATANQGSEATYESGFVIDKFPISRPNLTFSTLTVSNMSPEDSSIYLCSVDRLGGYTFGSGTRLTVV.

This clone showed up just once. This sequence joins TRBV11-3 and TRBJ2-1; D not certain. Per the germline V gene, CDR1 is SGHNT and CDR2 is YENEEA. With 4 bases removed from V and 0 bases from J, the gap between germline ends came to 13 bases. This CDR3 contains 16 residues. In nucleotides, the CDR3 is TGTGCCAGCAGCTCGAACGCGTATTCCTCCTACAATGAGCAGTTCTTC. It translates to CASSSNAYSSYNEQFF.